The clone carrying this TCR beta chain was observed a handful of times. Its specificity is unknown. There are 14 residues in the CDR3. Germline lookup yields CDR1 SGHNT and CDR2 YYREEE (reference sequence). With V trimmed by 5 bases and J by 5 bases, 6 bases remained unmatched. The entry originates in a study of T-cell memory formation after mild COVID-19. The overall study: Largely donor-specific sequence clusters came from two donors. Study conclusions and caveats: Among contracting clones, CD4+ were mainly CM/EM and CD8+ enriched in EMRA. The study detected some responding clones in pre-infection memory, suggesting cross-reactive memory joined.

TCR alpha and TCR beta cDNA libraries carrying sample barcodes and UMIs were produced by 5'RACE using constant-segment primers. In TCRdb, the 5' RACE reads were re-called with MiXCR into one record per CDR3 protein. The sample records nearly 200,000 distinct CDR3 sequences, about 18% being singletons. V usage is TRBV5-4 and J usage is TRBJ1-4; 7 positions agree with TRBD1. This clonotype was obtained from an adult woman who had mild COVID-19 (a few samples of this study predate the infection). Cell type and time point are not known. Input material: PBMCs or a T cell subset sorted from them (not recorded which). This CDR3 is CASSSGTENEKLFF. The DNA for the CDR3 is TGTGCCAGCAGTTCCGGGACAGAAAATGAAAAACTGTTTTTT.